This TCR beta chain was sequenced during a study of cytomegalovirus exposure and HLA in healthy donors. The CDR3 extends over 14 amino acids. The V end lost 5 bases, the J end lost 0 bases, and 8 bases lay between the germline ends. Germline CDR1 and CDR2: MNHEY and SMNVEV (reference sequence). Researchers ran the PCR with 60 Vbeta and 13 Jbeta primers. Produced via immunoSEQ multiplex PCR; TCRdb's table is partial and in-frame only. This sample has approximately 170,000 clones, with roughly 80% found just once. The sequence was collected from a male donor in good health and CMV-seronegative. The V gene is TRBV27, the J gene TRBJ1-5; unclear D gene. Sequencing was carried out using PBMCs. This CDR3 reads CASSSYSSNQPQHF. In DNA, the CDR3 is TGTGCCAGCAGTAGTTACAGTAGCAATCAGCCCCAGCATTTT.